This is a list of T cell receptor beta chains from one sample in a study of blood T cell repertoires in COVID-19. Repertoires were generated with immunoSEQ multiplex PCR, while TCRdb's copy carries only in-frame clones and drops some. The sample contains about 250,000 clones, around nine tenths of which appear only once. The sequenced sample consisted of peripheral blood. The receptor source for this set is a man younger than 35 with active or convalescent COVID-19. Each CDR3 is given with its conserved first and last residue. A D gene is named only where the DNA matches it firmly. For some rows the clone size is stated as once, few or many, or as a class when expanded; others skip it.

v_gene	j_gene	d_gene	abundance	CDR3aa	CDR3nt
TRBV10-2	TRBJ1-6	TRBD1	NA	CASSQTGYNSPLHF	TGCGCCAGCAGCCAGACAGGGTATAATTCACCCCTCCACTTT
TRBV6-5	TRBJ1-1	TRBD1	NA	CASSPRQGRTEAFF	TGTGCCAGCAGTCCCCGACAGGGGCGTACTGAAGCTTTCTTT
TRBV5-1	TRBJ1-6	NA	once	CASSLGGGSPLHF	TGCGCCAGCAGCTTGGGAGGGGGTTCACCCCTCCACTTT
TRBV7-3	TRBJ2-3	TRBD2	once	CASSPKRGGLDTQYF	TGTGCCAGCAGTCCAAAGCGGGGGGGCCTAGATACGCAGTATTTT
TRBV11-2	TRBJ2-5	NA	once	CASSLGQLQETQYF	TGTGCCAGCAGCTTAGGACAGCTCCAAGAGACCCAGTACTTC
TRBV7-2	TRBJ1-2	TRBD1	NA	CASSSQGGAGYTF	TGTGCCAGCAGCTCACAGGGGGGAGCCGGCTACACCTTC
TRBV2	TRBJ1-4	NA	once	CATRGGPEKLFF	TGTGCCACCCGGGGAGGGCCTGAAAAACTGTTTTTT
TRBV4-3	TRBJ2-2	TRBD2	NA	CASSQEPGGGELFF	TGCGCCAGCAGCCAAGAGCCGGGGGGCGGGGAGCTGTTTTTT
TRBV24-1	TRBJ2-5	NA	NA	CATSDPRQGGKTQYF	TGTGCCACCAGTGATCCGCGACAGGGAGGAAAGACCCAGTACTTC
TRBV11-2	TRBJ1-2	NA	NA	CASSLSLAGYGYTF	TGTGCCAGCAGCTTAAGTCTCGCGGGCTATGGCTACACCTTC
TRBV6-4	TRBJ2-1	TRBD2	NA	CASSETLAGGYNEQFF	TGTGCCAGCAGTGAAACACTAGCGGGGGGCTACAATGAGCAGTTCTTC
TRBV27	TRBJ2-1	TRBD2	NA	CASSLVLAGGPDEQFF	TGTGCCAGCAGTTTAGTTCTAGCGGGAGGGCCCGATGAGCAGTTCTTC
TRBV2	TRBJ1-2	NA	NA	CASTEQVLDGYTF	TGTGCCAGCACCGAACAGGTGTTAGATGGCTACACCTTC
TRBV5-1	TRBJ1-2	TRBD1	NA	CASSGWTGGYGYTF	TGCGCCAGCAGCGGGTGGACAGGGGGCTATGGCTACACCTTC
TRBV28	TRBJ1-1	NA	NA	CASEPPWRGVAEAFF	TGTGCCAGCGAACCGCCTTGGCGCGGGGTAGCTGAAGCTTTCTTT
TRBV4-1	TRBJ1-5	NA	NA	CASSHFAGANNQPQHF	TGCGCCAGCAGCCATTTTGCAGGGGCCAACAATCAGCCCCAGCATTTT
TRBV4-2	TRBJ1-5	NA	NA	CASSQDRGGTNNQPQHF	TGTGCCAGCAGCCAAGATCGGGGGGGCACCAACAATCAGCCCCAGCATTTT
TRBV9	TRBJ2-2	TRBD1	NA	CASSSAGTGNTGELFF	TGTGCCAGCAGCTCCGCCGGGACAGGGAACACCGGGGAGCTGTTTTTT